A selection of T cell receptor beta chains follows, all from one sample in a study of OX40 agonist ivuxolimab in advanced cancers. TCRdb keeps only in-frame clones here, not all; method: immunoSEQ multiplex PCR. This sample has 90,000 or so clones, with about 93% found just once. The starting material was CD4+ or CD8+ T cells sorted from blood, obtained in a trial of the OX40 agonist ivuxolimab. The receptors were sampled from an adult with an advanced solid tumor such as melanoma, head and neck, liver or kidney cancer. The CDR3 runs from the conserved cysteine through the conserved F or W. A D gene is named only where the DNA matches it firmly. Size tells how often a clone was seen (once, few, many) or the class of an expanded clone, and some rows leave it out.

size	V	J	D	CDR3	DNA
.	TRBV28	TRBJ2-7	.	CASSLNGRSYEQYF	TGTGCCAGCAGTTTAAACGGGAGATCCTACGAGCAGTACTTC
.	TRBV6-5	TRBJ2-7	.	CASGRLPRSSYEQYF	TGTGCCAGCGGGAGACTGCCCAGGAGCTCCTACGAGCAGTACTTC
.	TRBV7-2	TRBJ2-3	TRBD2	CASSLGLLAEVTDTQYF	TGTGCCAGCAGCTTAGGGCTACTAGCGGAGGTCACAGATACGCAGTATTTT
.	TRBV7-3	TRBJ1-1	TRBD1	CASSFAGTGGTEAFF	TGTGCCAGCAGCTTCGCAGGGACAGGGGGCACTGAAGCTTTCTTT
.	TRBV18	TRBJ2-7	.	CASSPPGTGEQYF	TGTGCCAGCTCACCACCGGGTACAGGGGAGCAGTACTTC
.	TRBV7-9	TRBJ2-1	.	CASSSRRGLGNEQFF	TGTGCCAGCAGCTCTCGAAGAGGGCTGGGCAATGAGCAGTTCTTC
.	TRBV28	TRBJ2-1	.	CASRWRWNEQFF	TGTGCCAGCCGCTGGAGGTGGAATGAGCAGTTCTTC
.	TRBV11-3	TRBJ2-1	.	CASSLSGLDNEQFF	TGTGCCAGCAGCTTATCAGGGTTAGACAATGAGCAGTTCTTC
once	TRBV5-1	TRBJ2-5	TRBD1	CASSKDRPMQETQYF	TGCGCCAGCAGCAAGGACAGGCCTATGCAAGAGACCCAGTACTTC
.	TRBV27	TRBJ2-5	TRBD2	CAGSSSLAGLRETQYF	TGTGCCGGCAGTTCCTCCCTAGCGGGATTGCGGGAGACCCAGTACTTC
.	TRBV7-3	TRBJ1-4	.	CASSLTLGEKLFF	TGTGCCAGCAGCTTAACTCTAGGAGAAAAACTGTTTTTT
once	TRBV19	TRBJ2-7	TRBD2	CASSAATSGRLHEQYF	TGTGCCAGTAGTGCGGCGACTAGCGGGAGGCTTCACGAGCAGTACTTC
.	TRBV7-9	TRBJ1-2	TRBD1	CASSSPGRDRGYGYTF	TGTGCCAGCAGCTCCCCGGGCCGGGACAGGGGCTATGGCTACACCTTC
.	TRBV4-2	TRBJ2-5	.	CASSQTWGGGGETQYF	TGTGCCAGCAGCCAAACGTGGGGTGGGGGAGGAGAGACCCAGTACTTC
.	TRBV7-9	TRBJ1-1	.	CATVHHEDTEAFF	TGTGCCACCGTACATCACGAGGACACTGAAGCTTTCTTT
.	TRBV7-2	TRBJ2-5	TRBD2	CASSRLAAEQETQYF	TGTGCCAGCAGCCGACTAGCGGCCGAACAGGAGACCCAGTACTTC
.	TRBV15	TRBJ2-2	.	CATSRDTGMGTGELFF	TGTGCCACCAGCAGAGATACCGGGATGGGGACCGGGGAGCTGTTTTTT
once	TRBV30	TRBJ2-7	.	CAWSVLGGEVEQYF	TGTGCCTGGAGTGTATTGGGGGGAGAGGTCGAGCAGTACTTC
once	TRBV4-2	TRBJ2-2	TRBD1	CASSQGVQGGGELFF	TGTGCCAGCAGCCAAGGCGTACAGGGGGGCGGGGAGCTGTTTTTT
.	TRBV13	TRBJ1-6	TRBD1	CASSLRDSGGSPLHF	TGTGCCAGCAGCTTGCGGGACAGTGGGGGTTCACCCCTCCACTTT
.	TRBV13	TRBJ2-2	TRBD2	CASSTPRGTIGRDTGELFF	TGTGCCAGCAGCACCCCCAGAGGGACTATCGGCCGGGACACCGGGGAGCTGTTTTTT
.	TRBV6-1	TRBJ2-7	.	CASSEWGGPWYF	TGTGCCAGCAGTGAATGGGGCGGGCCTTGGTACTTC
.	TRBV7-3	TRBJ2-1	TRBD2	CASSTGLAGDNEQFF	TGTGCCAGCAGCACGGGACTAGCGGGAGACAATGAGCAGTTCTTC
.	TRBV6-1	TRBJ2-1	TRBD2	CASSALAGSYNEQFF	TGTGCCAGCAGTGCTCTAGCGGGCAGTTACAATGAGCAGTTCTTC
.	TRBV10-3	TRBJ2-2	.	CAISESSGDTGELFF	TGTGCCATCAGTGAGTCGAGTGGAGACACCGGGGAGCTGTTTTTT
.	TRBV19	TRBJ2-7	TRBD2	CASSNTGLAGSEQYF	TGTGCCAGTAGCAATACGGGACTAGCGGGATCAGAGCAGTACTTC
.	TRBV4-1	TRBJ2-7	TRBD2	CASSQGEGLAYEQYF	TGCGCCAGCAGCCAAGGGGAGGGACTAGCCTACGAGCAGTACTTC
.	TRBV7-3	TRBJ2-7	.	CASSLNRGGEQYF	TGTGCCAGCAGCTTAAATAGGGGTGGCGAGCAGTACTTC
few	TRBV28	TRBJ2-7	.	CASSQPPREYEQYF	TGTGCCAGCAGCCAACCCCCCCGTGAGTACGAGCAGTACTTC
.	TRBV6-5	TRBJ1-5	TRBD1	CASRTGVNQPQHF	TGTGCCAGCAGAACAGGGGTCAATCAGCCCCAGCATTTT
once	TRBV7-9	TRBJ2-7	.	CASSLVGTPYEQYF	TGTGCCAGCAGCTTAGTTGGGACTCCCTACGAGCAGTACTTC
.	TRBV7-3	TRBJ2-7	TRBD2	CASSQLASGYEQYF	TGTGCCAGCAGCCAACTAGCGTCTGGGTACGAGCAGTACTTC
.	TRBV6-5	TRBJ2-7	TRBD2	CASSPLAGGSYEQYF	TGTGCCAGCAGTCCCCTAGCGGGAGGGTCCTACGAGCAGTACTTC
.	TRBV6-5	TRBJ1-3	.	CASSYSSGRMTIYF	TGTGCCAGCAGTTACTCGTCCGGGAGGATGACTATATATTTT
.	TRBV7-3	TRBJ1-1	.	CASSLMGEGEAFF	TGTGCCAGCAGCTTAATGGGCGAAGGGGAAGCTTTCTTT
once	TRBV19	TRBJ1-3	.	CASSIVGTYYSGNTIYF	TGTGCCAGTAGTATAGTGGGCACGTATTACTCTGGAAACACCATATATTTT
.	TRBV12-5	TRBJ2-1	TRBD1	CASGLVGQGAIQFF	TGTGCTAGTGGTTTGGTAGGACAGGGGGCTATTCAGTTCTTC
.	TRBV4-2	TRBJ2-1	.	CASSQGSGRRNEQFF	TGTGCCAGCAGCCAAGGTTCAGGAAGGAGGAATGAGCAGTTCTTC
.	TRBV27	TRBJ2-3	TRBD2	CASRLIAGHTDTQYF	TGTGCCAGCAGGTTAATAGCGGGGCACACAGATACGCAGTATTTT
.	TRBV19	TRBJ2-1	TRBD2	CASSRTSGGSYNEQFF	TGTGCCAGTAGTAGGACTAGCGGGGGGTCCTACAATGAGCAGTTCTTC
.	TRBV6-6	TRBJ2-2	TRBD1	CASRLQGGNTGELFF	TGTGCCAGCAGGCTACAGGGGGGGAACACCGGGGAGCTGTTTTTT
.	TRBV4-2	TRBJ2-7	.	CASSQDRISGPLYEQYF	TGTGCCAGCAGCCAAGATAGGATATCCGGGCCCCTTTACGAGCAGTACTTC
.	TRBV10-3	TRBJ2-5	.	CAISDRGRRQETQYF	TGTGCCATCAGTGACCGGGGGCGGAGGCAAGAGACCCAGTACTTC
.	TRBV11-3	TRBJ2-1	TRBD1	CASSLAGTGFNGQFF	TGTGCCAGCAGCTTAGCCGGGACAGGGTTCAATGGGCAGTTCTTC
.	TRBV9	TRBJ1-3	.	CASSVLASGNTIYF	TGTGCCAGCAGCGTATTAGCCTCTGGAAACACCATATATTTT
.	TRBV6-1	TRBJ2-5	TRBD2	CASSREREPPETQYF	TGTGCCAGCTCTAGGGAGCGGGAGCCCCCAGAGACCCAGTACTTC
.	TRBV5-1	TRBJ1-2	.	CASSQDSYGYTF	TGCGCCAGCAGCCAGGACAGCTATGGCTACACCTTC
once	TRBV5-1	TRBJ2-1	TRBD2	CASSIGPGTSGYNEQFF	TGCGCCAGCAGCATAGGCCCGGGGACTAGCGGATACAATGAGCAGTTCTTC
.	TRBV7-7	TRBJ1-1	.	CASSLGRGAEAFF	TGTGCTAGCAGCTTAGGAAGGGGGGCTGAAGCTTTCTTT
.	TRBV19	TRBJ1-2	.	CASSIGGRAANYGYTF	TGTGCCAGTAGTATTGGGGGCCGAGCTGCTAACTATGGCTACACCTTC
.	TRBV10-3	TRBJ2-7	TRBD2	CAISAGAYEQYF	TGTGCCATCTCCGCGGGAGCCTACGAGCAGTACTTC
once	TRBV5-1	TRBJ2-3	.	CASSPGQPTDTQYF	TGCGCCAGCAGCCCCGGACAGCCCACAGATACGCAGTATTTT
.	TRBV27	TRBJ2-7	.	CASSFDPLVGPKRGSYEQYF	TGTGCCAGCAGTTTTGACCCGTTGGTGGGACCGAAGCGAGGCTCCTACGAGCAGTACTTC
.	TRBV6-6	TRBJ2-2	.	CASSYGYGLDTGELFF	TGTGCCAGCAGTTACGGGTACGGACTCGACACCGGGGAGCTGTTTTTT
.	TRBV9	TRBJ1-2	.	CASSVRGFDGYTF	TGTGCCAGCAGCGTGAGGGGGTTCGATGGCTACACCTTC
.	TRBV4-2	TRBJ2-1	.	CASSQDGLAQNEQFF	TGTGCCAGCAGCCAAGATGGGCTAGCCCAAAATGAGCAGTTCTTC
.	TRBV28	TRBJ2-3	TRBD2	CASGLAGEDTQYF	TGTGCCAGTGGACTAGCGGGAGAGGATACGCAGTATTTT
.	TRBV5-3	TRBJ2-7	TRBD1	CARSLDRGQSYEQYF	TGTGCCAGAAGCTTGGACAGGGGGCAATCCTACGAGCAGTACTTC